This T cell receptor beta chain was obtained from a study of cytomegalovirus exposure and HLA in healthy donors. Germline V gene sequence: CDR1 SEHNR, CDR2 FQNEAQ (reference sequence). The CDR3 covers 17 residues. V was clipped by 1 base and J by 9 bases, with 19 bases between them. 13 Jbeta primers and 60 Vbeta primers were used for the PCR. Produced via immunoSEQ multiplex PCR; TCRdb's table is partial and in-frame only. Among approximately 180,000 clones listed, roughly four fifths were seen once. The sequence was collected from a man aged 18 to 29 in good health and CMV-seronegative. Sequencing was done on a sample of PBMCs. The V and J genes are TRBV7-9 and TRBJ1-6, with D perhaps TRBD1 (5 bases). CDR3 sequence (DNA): TGTGCCAGCAGCTTAGACGGTGGAGGGACGGTCGGTTCACCCCTCCACTTT. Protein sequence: CASSLDGGGTVGSPLHF.